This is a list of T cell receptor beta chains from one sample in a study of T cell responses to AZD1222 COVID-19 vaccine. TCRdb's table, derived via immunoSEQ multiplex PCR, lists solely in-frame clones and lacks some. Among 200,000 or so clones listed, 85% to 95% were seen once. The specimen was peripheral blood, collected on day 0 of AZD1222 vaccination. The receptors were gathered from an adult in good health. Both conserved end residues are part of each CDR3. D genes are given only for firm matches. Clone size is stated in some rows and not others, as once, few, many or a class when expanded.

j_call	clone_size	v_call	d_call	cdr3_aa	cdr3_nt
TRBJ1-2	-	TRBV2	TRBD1	CASRLETGMNYGYTF	TGTGCCAGCAGACTCGAGACAGGGATGAACTATGGCTACACCTTC
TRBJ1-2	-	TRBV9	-	CASSVAGGRYGYTF	TGTGCCAGCAGCGTAGCTGGGGGGCGTTATGGCTACACCTTC
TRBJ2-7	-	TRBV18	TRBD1	CASSPPGQAVVQYF	TGTGCCAGCTCACCACCGGGACAGGCAGTGGTGCAGTACTTC
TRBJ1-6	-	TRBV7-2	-	CASSFRGSYNSPLHF	TGTGCCAGCAGCTTCAGGGGTTCCTATAATTCACCCCTCCACTTT
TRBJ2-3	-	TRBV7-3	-	CASSLSRAAADTQYF	TGTGCCAGCAGCTTATCGAGGGCGGCGGCAGATACGCAGTATTTT
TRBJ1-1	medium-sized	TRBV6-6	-	CASSYSRLGVDTEAFF	TGTGCCAGCAGTTACTCGAGGTTGGGGGTAGACACTGAAGCTTTCTTT
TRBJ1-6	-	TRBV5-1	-	CASTQGGSPLHF	TGCGCCAGTACACAGGGCGGTTCACCCCTCCACTTT
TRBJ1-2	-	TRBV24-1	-	CATSDVSGYTF	TGTGCCACCAGTGATGTCTCTGGCTACACCTTC
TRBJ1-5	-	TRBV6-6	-	CASSYSETGLQPQHF	TGTGCCAGCAGTTACTCGGAGACAGGACTTCAGCCCCAGCATTTT
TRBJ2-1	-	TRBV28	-	CASNDPAPLLREQFF	TGTGCCAGCAATGATCCGGCCCCTCTTCTAAGGGAGCAGTTCTTC
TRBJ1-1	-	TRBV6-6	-	CASSRQAQGTEAFF	TGTGCCAGCAGTCGACAGGCCCAGGGAACTGAAGCTTTCTTT
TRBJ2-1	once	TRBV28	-	CASSPRTPGKRNEQFF	TGTGCCAGCAGTCCCCGAACCCCCGGAAAACGGAATGAGCAGTTCTTC
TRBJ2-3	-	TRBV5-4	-	CASSFLGGDTQYF	TGTGCCAGCAGCTTCCTAGGGGGAGATACGCAGTATTTT
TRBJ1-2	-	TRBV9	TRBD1	CATPPGQGRPYGYTF	TGTGCCACCCCCCCGGGACAGGGGCGCCCCTATGGCTACACCTTC
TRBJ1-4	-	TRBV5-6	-	CASSLAGVGEKLFF	TGTGCCAGCAGCTTGGCGGGGGTTGGAGAAAAACTGTTTTTT
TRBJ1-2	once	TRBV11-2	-	CASSLDRGSNYGYTF	TGTGCCAGCAGCTTAGATCGGGGCAGTAACTATGGCTACACCTTC